Here is one TCR beta chain with its context. These data belong to a study of shared clonotypes between healthy human individuals. Sequenced by immunoSEQ multiplex PCR; TCRdb stores in-frame clones only, minus some. The sample has some 2.3 million clones, 93% seen once; the top ten hold 0.39%. This sequence was found in a man aged 18-30 years in good health. Some clones in this sample may be carry-over from other donors' samples. The specimen was naive CD4+ T cells from PBMCs. Described subset: CD45RA+ positively selected.

The CDR3 region has the DNA TGTGCCAGCAGCCAGTTGCAGGGACGCGAGCAGTACTTC. It specifies CASSQLQGREQYF. This rearrangement joins TRBV14 to TRBJ2-7; D may be TRBD1 or TRBD2 (5 bases each). V was cut by 3 bases and J by 6 bases, with 12 bases left in between. This CDR3 has 13 residues. Per germline, CDR1 SGHDN and CDR2 FVKESK.